These T cell receptor beta chains were read from a single sample in a study of blood T cell repertoires in COVID-19. Sequencing was performed with immunoSEQ multiplex PCR; in TCRdb, only in-frame clones are kept and a portion is missing. The repertoire has about 190,000 clones, about 82% of them found once; the top ten carry 5% to 7%. Sequences were obtained from PBMCs or T cells enriched from blood (not recorded which). Source of these receptors: a man aged 35-49 years with acute COVID-19. The CDR3 runs from the conserved cysteine through the conserved F or W. A D gene is named only where the DNA matches it firmly. The listing skips clone size in some rows; elsewhere it reads once, few, many or a size class.

d_call clone_size j_call v_call cdr3_aa cdr3_nt
TRBD1 NA TRBJ1-6 TRBV9 CASSDGQGAYNSPLHF TGTGCCAGCAGCGACGGACAGGGGGCTTATAATTCACCCCTCCACTTT
TRBD2 NA TRBJ2-1 TRBV7-8 CASSEGLAGTSSYNEQFF TGTGCCAGCAGCGAGGGACTAGCGGGGACTAGCTCCTACAATGAGCAGTTCTTC
TRBD1 NA TRBJ1-2 TRBV3-1/TRBV3-2 CASSQGQGGYGYTF TGTGCCAGCAGCCAGGGACAGGGCGGCTATGGCTACACCTTC
TRBD2 NA TRBJ2-7 TRBV11-2 CASSPASGSRGEQYF TGTGCCAGCAGCCCGGCTAGCGGAAGCCGCGGGGAGCAGTACTTC
NA NA TRBJ1-1 TRBV7-4 CASSPENTEAFF TGTGCCAGCAGCCCAGAGAACACTGAAGCTTTCTTT
NA NA TRBJ2-5 TRBV27 CASSPGLPETQYF TGTGCCAGCAGTCCGGGACTTCCGGAGACCCAGTACTTC
NA NA TRBJ1-2 TRBV9 CASSDSNYGYTF TGTGCCAGCTCGGACAGTAACTATGGCTACACCTTC
TRBD2 NA TRBJ2-1 TRBV7-2 CASSQLAGVAGEQFF TGTGCCAGCAGCCAACTAGCGGGAGTTGCAGGGGAGCAGTTCTTC
NA once TRBJ1-1 TRBV5-5 CASSPPGHSMNTEAFF TGTGCCAGCAGCCCCCCGGGACATTCAATGAACACTGAAGCTTTCTTT
TRBD2 NA TRBJ2-7 TRBV7-3 CASSVGTSGSYEQYF TGTGCCAGCAGCGTGGGGACTAGCGGGTCCTACGAGCAGTACTTC
NA NA TRBJ2-2 TRBV4-3 CASSQKQVTTATGELFF TGCGCCAGCAGCCAAAAACAGGTGACCACCGCCACCGGGGAGCTGTTTTTT
NA NA TRBJ1-3 TRBV7-6 CASSLALGSSGNTIYF TGTGCCAGCAGCTTAGCGCTGGGGAGCTCTGGAAACACCATATATTTT
NA NA TRBJ2-6 TRBV5-1 CASSLTGASGANVLTF TGCGCCAGCAGCTTAACGGGAGCTTCTGGGGCCAACGTCCTGACTTTC
TRBD2 NA TRBJ2-1 TRBV15 CATSRGWGGTYNEQFF TGTGCCACCAGCAGAGGATGGGGGGGGACCTACAATGAGCAGTTCTTC
NA NA TRBJ2-7 TRBV12-5 CASGLNPATLDYEQYF TGTGCTAGTGGTTTGAATCCTGCGACACTAGACTACGAGCAGTACTTC
NA NA TRBJ2-4 TRBV6-2/TRBV6-3 CASSYRGLAKNIQYF TGTGCCAGCAGTTATAGGGGTTTAGCCAAAAACATTCAGTACTTC
TRBD2 NA TRBJ2-4 TRBV6-5 CASSSPAGGWYF TGTGCCAGCAGCTCCCCGGCGGGAGGGTGGTACTTC
TRBD1 NA TRBJ2-7 TRBV5-1 CASSKDGQVLSYEQYF TGCGCCAGCAGCAAAGACGGACAGGTCCTCTCCTACGAGCAGTACTTC
TRBD2 NA TRBJ2-5 TRBV2 CASNGASGNPETQYF TGTGCCAGCAACGGTGCTAGCGGTAATCCGGAGACCCAGTACTTC
NA NA TRBJ2-7 TRBV24-1 CATSDPPGDEQYF TGTGCCACCAGTGACCCGCCAGGGGACGAGCAGTACTTC